The clone carrying this TCR beta chain has only a few counts. The source of the sample is a study of cytomegalovirus exposure and HLA in healthy donors. The PCR employed 60 Vbeta primers together with 13 Jbeta primers. Sequencing used immunoSEQ multiplex PCR; TCRdb keeps in-frame clones, though not all of them. This sample carries 60,000 to 80,000 clones, 65% to 85% of them seen once, and the ten largest clones take 2.9%. Sequencing used PBMCs. The sequence was obtained from a woman aged 25 to 39 in good health and CMV-seronegative.

This CDR3 is CASSPYPGQNSYEQYF. Here the CDR3 DNA reads TGTGCCAGCTCACCTTATCCGGGACAGAACTCCTACGAGCAGTACTTC. This chain joins TRBV18 and TRBJ2-7; 7 nucleotides agree with TRBD1. Losses at the gene ends were 3 bases for V and 0 bases for J; bases not matched to a gene: 8. Germline V CDR1 and CDR2: KGHSH, LQKENI. The length of the CDR3 is 16 residues.